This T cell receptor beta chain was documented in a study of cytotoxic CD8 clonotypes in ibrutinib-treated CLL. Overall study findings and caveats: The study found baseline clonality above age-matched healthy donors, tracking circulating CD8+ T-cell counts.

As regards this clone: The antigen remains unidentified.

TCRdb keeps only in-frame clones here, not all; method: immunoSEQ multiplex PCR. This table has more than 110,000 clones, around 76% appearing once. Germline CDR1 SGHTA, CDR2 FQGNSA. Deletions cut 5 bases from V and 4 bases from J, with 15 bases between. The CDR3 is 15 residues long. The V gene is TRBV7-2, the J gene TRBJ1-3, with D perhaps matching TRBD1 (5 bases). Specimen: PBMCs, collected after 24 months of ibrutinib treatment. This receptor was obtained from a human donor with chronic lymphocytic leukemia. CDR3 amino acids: CASSRPGEGGNTIYF. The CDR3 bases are TGTGCCAGCAGCCGCCCGGGGGAGGGGGGAAACACCATATATTTT.